These 30 T cell receptor beta chains originate from one sample sequenced in a study of identical twins. In TCRdb, the 5' RACE reads were re-called with MiXCR into one record per CDR3 protein. The profile shows some 1,600,000 distinct CDR3 sequences, less than 40% of them singletons. The sample comprised cord blood. The receptors derive from a newborn girl in good health.

This clonotype has just a few counts. This rearrangement joins TRBV7-7 to TRBJ2-3, with 7 bases fitting TRBD2. Per germline, CDR1 SSHAT and CDR2 FNYEAQ (reference sequence). The CDR3 loop spans 15 amino acids. J gave up 0 bases and V 5 bases, and 5 bases lay outside the gene matches. The CDR3 region is CASSKTSLSTDTQYF. In nucleotides, the CDR3 is TGTGCCAGCAGCAAGACTAGCCTCAGCACAGATACGCAGTATTTT. The full variable domain, its missing parts supplied by reference TRBV7-7 and TRBJ2-3, is GAGVSQSPRYKVTKRGQDVTLRCDPISSHATLYWYQQALGQGPEFLTYFNYEAQPDKSGLPSDRFSAERPEGSISTLTIQRTEQRDSAMYRCASSKTSLSTDTQYFGPGTRLTVL.

The genes are TRBV6-6 and TRBJ1-3; TRBD1 is a possible D gene (5 bases). Germline V lookup: CDR1 MNHNY, CDR2 SVGAGI (reference sequence). CDR3 length: 16 amino acids. V was trimmed by 2 bases and J by 0 bases, leaving 11 bases between them. Here the CDR3 DNA reads TGTGCCAGCAGTTACCCAGGGAGGGGCTCTGGAAACACCATATATTTT. Translation: CASSYPGRGSGNTIYF.

This clonotype has just a few counts. The V and J genes are TRBV4-1 and TRBJ1-2; no clear D gene. The CDR3 extends over 16 amino acids. V lost 2 bases, J lost 1 base, and 14 bases lay in between. The germline V gene has CDR1 MGHRA and CDR2 YSYEKL. Written as DNA, the CDR3 is TGCGCCAGCAGCCAATGGTTCCGGGCCTTTAACTATGGCTACACCTTC. This sequence encodes CASSQWFRAFNYGYTF.

The J gene is TRBJ2-1, the V gene TRBV6-6; 10 nucleotides match TRBD2. CDR3 length equals 16 residues. Germline values: CDR1 MNHNY, CDR2 SVGAGI (reference sequence). V was clipped by 6 bases and J by 6 bases; unmatched bases: 11. This CDR3 is CASRLHRTSGFNEQFF. As DNA, the CDR3 is TGTGCCAGCAGACTCCACCGGACTAGCGGCTTCAATGAGCAGTTCTTC.

The rearrangement joins TRBV12-3 or TRBV12-4 to TRBJ2-3; 7 bases map to TRBD2. J was trimmed by 1 base and V by 3 bases; bases with no gene match: 10. The CDR3 totals 17 residues. As DNA, the CDR3 is TGTGCCAGCAGTTTCCGACTAGCAGCGACCCGCACAGATACGCAGTATTTT. It specifies CASSFRLAATRTDTQYF.

The rearrangement joins TRBV11-2 to TRBJ2-7; 7 positions match TRBD1. The CDR3 is made up of 15 amino acids. CDR1 is SGHAT, CDR2 FQNNGV, per germline. The trim removed 5 bases at V and 5 bases at J, leaving 12 bases unmatched. CDR3 in DNA: TGTGCCAGCAGCCCCATTTTTCGCAGGGGGAACGAGCAGTACTTC. Encoded protein: CASSPIFRRGNEQYF.

This clonotype appeared once. V and J are TRBV20-1 and TRBJ2-7; 9 nucleotides align to TRBD2. V dropped 3 bases and J dropped 3; count of bases not matched to a gene: 9. This CDR3 contains 15 residues. The germline gives CDR1 DFQATT, CDR2 SNEGSKA (reference sequence). The CDR3 bases are TGCAGTGCTAGTTTAGCCCTAGCGGGGATCTACGAGCAGTACTTC. Translation gives CSASLALAGIYEQYF.

The chain uses TRBV2 and TRBJ2-3; the D gene is possibly TRBD2 (5 bases). Trimming took off 7 bases at V and 0 bases at J, with 11 bases between the two ends. The CDR3 has 14 residues. The V gene's germline CDR1 is SNHLY and CDR2 FYNNEI. The CDR3 nucleotides read TGTGCCAGCACAAGAGCGGCTAGCACAGATACGCAGTATTTT. The encoded protein is CASTRAASTDTQYF.

The chain joins TRBV11-1 to TRBJ2-1, with 11 bases lining up with TRBD2. Per the germline V gene, CDR1 is SGHAT and CDR2 is FQDESV (reference sequence). The junction had 9 bases not matched to a gene; V was cut back by 4 bases and J by 1 base. The CDR3 is 18 residues long. The CDR3 region has the DNA TGTGCCAGCAGCTCCCCCTTTAGCGGGAGGGGATCCTACAATGAGCAGTTCTTC. It codes for CASSSPFSGRGSYNEQFF.

This clonotype came up a few times. This chain uses TRBV20-1 with TRBJ1-6; TRBD1 agrees at 7 bases. The CDR3 is 15 residues long. Germline V gene data show CDR1 as DFQATT and CDR2 as SNEGSKA (reference sequence). V lost 0 bases and J lost 6; bases outside the gene matches: 5. The CDR3, as DNA: TGCAGTGCTAGAGAAACTGACAGGGTTAATTCACCCCTCCACTTT. Its protein is CSARETDRVNSPLHF.

The chain uses TRBV27 and TRBJ2-1; TRBD2 aligns across 9 bases. V lost 8 bases to trimming and J lost 2 bases; unmatched junction nucleotides: 10. Germline V gene data show CDR1 as MNHEY and CDR2 as SMNVEV (reference sequence). This CDR3 region has 16 residues. The CDR3 is CASGLKRGAPYNEQFF. The CDR3, as DNA: TGTGCCAGCGGCCTAAAGCGGGGGGCTCCCTACAATGAGCAGTTCTTC.

J is TRBJ2-2 and V is TRBV4-1, with D possibly matching TRBD1 (6 bases). The V end lost 4 bases, the J end lost 2 bases, and 20 bases lay between the germline ends. This CDR3 contains 18 residues. Per the germline V gene, CDR1 is MGHRA and CDR2 is YSYEKL. The DNA of the CDR3 is TGCGCCAGCAGCCTCCTTCCCCACGGGACACTTAACACCGGGGAGCTGTTTTTT. It translates to CASSLLPHGTLNTGELFF.

V and J are TRBV7-9 and TRBJ2-7; D is perhaps TRBD2 (6 bases). CDR3 length equals 17 residues. Trimming stripped 1 base from V and 4 bases from J, with 20 bases between. In germline, CDR1 is SEHNR, CDR2 FQNEAQ (reference sequence). CDR3 loop: CASSLVPVRDSTYEQYF. CDR3 sequence (DNA): TGTGCCAGCAGCTTAGTCCCGGTGCGGGACTCCACATACGAGCAGTACTTC.

This clonotype appeared a few times. The chain couples TRBV28 to TRBJ1-2, with 9 bases aligning to TRBD1. CDR1 and CDR2 from the germline V gene are MDHEN and SYDVKM. The V and J ends lost 1 base and 3 bases, in that order; junction bases with no gene match: 3. There are 15 residues in the CDR3. CDR3 DNA: TGTGCCAGCAGTTTATTAGGGGACAGGGACTATGGCTACACCTTC. This sequence encodes CASSLLGDRDYGYTF.

This sequence joins TRBV2 and TRBJ2-1; the match to TRBD2 covers 10 bases. Trimming cost V 4 bases and J 5 bases; bases outside gene matches: 5. The CDR3 spans 15 residues. The germline V gene encodes CDR1 SNHLY and CDR2 FYNNEI. CDR3 protein: CASSGGLAGDNEQFF. In DNA, the CDR3 is TGTGCCAGCAGTGGGGGGCTAGCGGGGGACAATGAGCAGTTCTTC.

The chain employs TRBV10-3 and TRBJ1-1, with TRBD1 matching 7 bases. Per germline, CDR1 ENHRY and CDR2 SYGVKD. The CDR3 contains 15 residues. With V trimmed by 8 bases and J by 2 bases, 11 bases remained unmatched. The CDR3 region has the DNA TGTGCCATCGGCCGAGGGGGCAGCCTTAACACTGAAGCTTTCTTT. Its protein is CAIGRGGSLNTEAFF.

This chain uses TRBV3-1 with TRBJ2-4; TRBD1 matches 7 bases. The V segment lost 4 bases and the J segment 6 bases; nucleotides outside the gene matches: 3. There are 13 residues in the CDR3. The germline V gene has CDR1 LGHDT and CDR2 YNNKEL (reference sequence). CDR3 sequence (DNA): TGTGCCAGCAGCCGGGACAGCTTAAACATTCAGTACTTC. This encodes CASSRDSLNIQYF.

This clonotype was counted a few times. CDR3 in DNA: TGTGCCAGCAGTGAAGCGGGTACACTCTCCTACGAGCAGTACTTC. This codes for CASSEAGTLSYEQYF. The chain links TRBV2 to TRBJ2-7; D uncertain. From germline, CDR1 is SNHLY and CDR2 FYNNEI. Between the trimmed V and J ends, which lost 0 bases and 0 bases, there was a span of 9 bases. This CDR3 has 15 residues.

To note about this clonotype: One end of the junction varies from germline; a read error may be responsible. The CDR3 DNA is TGTGCCGGCAGGGGACTAGCGGGGAAGGGGTATGAGCAGTACTTC. It yields the protein CAGRGLAGKGYEQYF. The chain links TRBV12-3 or TRBV12-4 to TRBJ2-5; 13 nucleotides agree with TRBD2. The CDR3 is made up of 15 amino acids.

This clonotype was found a few times. This chain connects TRBV20-1 to TRBJ2-3, with 14 bases identical to TRBD2. Germline V gene sequence: CDR1 DFQATT, CDR2 SNEGSKA (reference sequence). J was trimmed by 2 bases and V by 3 bases; bases with no gene match: 1. This CDR3 spans 15 amino acids. The CDR3: CSARTSGGATDTQYF. The CDR3 DNA reads as TGCAGTGCTAGGACTAGCGGGGGGGCCACAGATACGCAGTATTTT.

The chain joins TRBV24-1 to TRBJ2-3; tentatively, D is TRBD2 (6 bases). Per the germline V gene, CDR1 is KGHDR and CDR2 is SFDVKD. Trimming removed 9 bases at V and 3 bases at J, with 9 bases between. The CDR3 contains 12 residues. The CDR3 here is CATRGWTDTQYF. CDR3 DNA sequence: TGTGCCACCCGGGGGTGGACAGATACGCAGTATTTT.

This chain connects TRBV4-2 to TRBJ1-5; weak D call: TRBD1 (5 bases). Looked up from germline, CDR1 is LGHNA and CDR2 is YNFKEQ. The length of the CDR3 is 17 residues. Deletions cut 0 bases from V and 2 bases from J, with 14 bases between. The CDR3 is CASSQDGAGWGNQPQHF. CDR3 DNA sequence: TGTGCCAGCAGCCAAGACGGAGCAGGGTGGGGCAATCAGCCCCAGCATTTT.

V and J are TRBV29-1 and TRBJ2-7, with TRBD1 as a possible D gene (6 bases). CDR3 length: 12 residues. Germline CDR1 SQVTM, CDR2 ANQGSEA. Trimming stripped 7 bases from V and 3 bases from J, with 13 bases between. In DNA form, the CDR3 reads TGCAGCGCCTCGCAGGGGAACTACGAGCAGTACTTC. It encodes CSASQGNYEQYF.

V and J are TRBV3-1 and TRBJ2-5; TRBD2 agrees at 8 bases. The CDR3 covers 14 residues. J was trimmed by 3 bases and V by 4 bases; bases with no gene match: 4. CDR1 is LGHDT, CDR2 YNNKEL, per germline (reference sequence). For the CDR3, the DNA is TGTGCCAGCAGCCCGACAGCGGGAGAAGAGACCCAGTACTTC. This translates into CASSPTAGEETQYF.

Details on this clonotype: This may stem from a read error, because a much larger clone lies one nucleotide away. The chain recombines TRBV9 with TRBJ1-2; D gene unclear. There are 13 residues in the CDR3. V lost 3 bases, J lost 2 bases, and 8 bases lay in between. Germline CDR1 and CDR2: SGDLS and YYNGEE. In DNA, the CDR3 is TGTGCCAGCAGCGCAGTAGACAACTATGGCTACACCTTC. It is translated as CASSAVDNYGYTF.

This chain uses TRBV2 with TRBJ1-5, with D possibly TRBD1 on 6 matching bases. This CDR3 has 13 residues. Germline assignment: CDR1 SNHLY and CDR2 FYNNEI. Between the trimmed V and J ends, which lost 9 bases and 11 bases, there was a span of 20 bases. CDR3 loop: CASADSAHLAQHF. The CDR3, as DNA: TGTGCCAGTGCGGACAGTGCCCATCTCGCCCAGCATTTT.

The V call is TRBV29-1, the J call TRBJ2-3; 7 nucleotides match TRBD1. CDR1 and CDR2 from the germline V gene are SQVTM and ANQGSEA. This CDR3 is 15 amino acids long. Germline trimming cut 7 bases from V and 1 base from J; bases unmatched to any gene: 11. The CDR3 is CSAHGDRTRTDTQYF. The CDR3 DNA sequence: TGCAGCGCACATGGGGACAGAACCCGCACAGATACGCAGTATTTT.

This clonotype has at least ten counts. The V and J genes are TRBV24-1 and TRBJ2-3; D is unclear. The CDR3 runs to 14 residues. V was shortened by 2 bases and J by 4 bases, with 9 bases between the two germline ends. CDR1 KGHDR and CDR2 SFDVKD come from the germline V gene. Written as DNA, the CDR3 is TGTGCCACCAGTGATTCTCCTTCGGCAGATACGCAGTATTTT. It is translated as CATSDSPSADTQYF.

There are many counts of this clonotype. The V and J genes are TRBV29-1 and TRBJ2-7; D perhaps matches TRBD1 (6 bases). The germline gives CDR1 SQVTM, CDR2 ANQGSEA. The CDR3 has 12 amino acids. Deletions cut 3 bases from V and 6 bases from J, with 12 bases between. CDR3 sequence (DNA): TGCAGCGTTGATACTCTAGGGGGCGAGCAGTACTTC. This codes for CSVDTLGGEQYF.

The table lists this clonotype with a few counts. V usage is TRBV28 and J usage is TRBJ2-5, with TRBD1 matching over 10 bases. Germline assignment: CDR1 MDHEN and CDR2 SYDVKM. With 6 bases clipped from V and 1 base from J, the junction kept 8 bases outside the gene matches. The CDR3 runs 16 residues. In nucleotides, the CDR3 is TGTGCCAGCAGGGGGACCGGGACAGGGGTCCAAGAGACCCAGTACTTC. Its protein product is CASRGTGTGVQETQYF.